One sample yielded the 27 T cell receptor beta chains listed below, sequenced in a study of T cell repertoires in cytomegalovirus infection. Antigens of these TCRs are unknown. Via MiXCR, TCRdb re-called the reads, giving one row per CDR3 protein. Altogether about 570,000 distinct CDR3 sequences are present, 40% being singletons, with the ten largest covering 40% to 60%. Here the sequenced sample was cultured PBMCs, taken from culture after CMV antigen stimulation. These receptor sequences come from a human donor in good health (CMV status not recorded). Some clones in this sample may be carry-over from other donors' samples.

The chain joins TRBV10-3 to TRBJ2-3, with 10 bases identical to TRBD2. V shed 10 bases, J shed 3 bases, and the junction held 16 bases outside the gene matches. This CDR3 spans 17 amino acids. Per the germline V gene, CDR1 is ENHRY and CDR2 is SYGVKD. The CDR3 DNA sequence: TGTGCCACCGGGGGTCAGCGGGAGGGCCGAGTGACAGATACGCAGTATTTT. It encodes CATGGQREGRVTDTQYF.

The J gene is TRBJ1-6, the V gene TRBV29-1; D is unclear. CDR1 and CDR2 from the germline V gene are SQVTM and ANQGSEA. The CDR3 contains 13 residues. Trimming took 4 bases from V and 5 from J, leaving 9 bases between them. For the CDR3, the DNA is TGCAGCGTTGGTCAGGATAATAATTCACCCCTCCACTTT. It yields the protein CSVGQDNNSPLHF.

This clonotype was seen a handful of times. Here the CDR3 reads CASSLQSGDTDTQYF. The CDR3 DNA is TGTGCCAGCAGCCTCCAGAGCGGGGACACAGATACGCAGTATTTT. The chain joins TRBV7-2 to TRBJ2-3; 7 positions match TRBD2. Looked up from germline, CDR1 is SGHTA and CDR2 is FQGNSA. The CDR3 is 15 amino acids. The V and J ends lost 5 bases and 2 bases, in that order; junction bases with no gene match: 7.

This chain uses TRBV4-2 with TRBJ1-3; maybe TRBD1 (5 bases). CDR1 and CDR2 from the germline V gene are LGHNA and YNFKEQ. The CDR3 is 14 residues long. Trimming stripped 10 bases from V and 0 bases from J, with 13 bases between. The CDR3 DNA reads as TGTGCCACCTCGTTGGGGGGCTCTGGAAACACCATATATTTT. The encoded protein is CATSLGGSGNTIYF.

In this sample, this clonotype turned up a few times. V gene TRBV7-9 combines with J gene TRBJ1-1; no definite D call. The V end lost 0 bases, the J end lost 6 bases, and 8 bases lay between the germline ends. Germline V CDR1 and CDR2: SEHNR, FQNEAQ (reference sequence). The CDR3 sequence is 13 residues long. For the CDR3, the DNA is TGTGCCAGCAGCTTAGCTGGAGGCGCTGAAGCTTTCTTT. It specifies CASSLAGGAEAFF. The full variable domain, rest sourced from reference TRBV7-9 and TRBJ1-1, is DTGVSQNPRHKITKRGQNVTFRCDPISEHNRLYWYRQTLGQGPEFLTYFQNEAQLEKSRLLSDRFSAERPKGSFSTLEIQRTEQGDSAMYLCASSLAGGAEAFFGQGTRLTVV.

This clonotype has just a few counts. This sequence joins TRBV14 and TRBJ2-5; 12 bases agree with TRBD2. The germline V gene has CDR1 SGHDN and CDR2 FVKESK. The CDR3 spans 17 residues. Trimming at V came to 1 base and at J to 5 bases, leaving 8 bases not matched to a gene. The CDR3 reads CASSQGVTSGRKETQYF. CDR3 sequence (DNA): TGTGCCAGCAGCCAAGGGGTGACTAGCGGGAGAAAGGAGACCCAGTACTTC.

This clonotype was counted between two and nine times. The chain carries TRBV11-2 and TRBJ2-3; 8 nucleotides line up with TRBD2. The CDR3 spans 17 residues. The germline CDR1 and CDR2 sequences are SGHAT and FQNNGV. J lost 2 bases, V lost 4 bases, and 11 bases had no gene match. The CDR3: CASSSGGSAGATDTQYF. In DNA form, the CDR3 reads TGTGCCAGCAGCTCCGGAGGGTCAGCGGGAGCCACAGATACGCAGTATTTT.

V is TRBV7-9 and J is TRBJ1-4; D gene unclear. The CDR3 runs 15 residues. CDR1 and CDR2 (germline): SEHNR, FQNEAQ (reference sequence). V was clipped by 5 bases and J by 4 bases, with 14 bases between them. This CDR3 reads CASSPGGAVNEKLFF. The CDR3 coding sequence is TGTGCCAGCAGCCCAGGAGGAGCGGTTAATGAAAAACTGTTTTTT.

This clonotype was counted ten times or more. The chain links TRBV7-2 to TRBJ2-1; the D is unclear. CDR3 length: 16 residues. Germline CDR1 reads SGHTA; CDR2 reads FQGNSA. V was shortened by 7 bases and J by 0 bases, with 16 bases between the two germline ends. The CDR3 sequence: CASILWVRSSYNEQFF. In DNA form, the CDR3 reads TGTGCCAGCATCCTTTGGGTACGGAGCTCCTACAATGAGCAGTTCTTC.

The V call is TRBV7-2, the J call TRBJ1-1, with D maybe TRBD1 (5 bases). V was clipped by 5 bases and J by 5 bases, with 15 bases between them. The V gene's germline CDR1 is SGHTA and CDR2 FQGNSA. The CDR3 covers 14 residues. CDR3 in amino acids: CASSPQGVSTEAFF. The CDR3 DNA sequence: TGTGCCAGCAGCCCCCAGGGCGTCTCAACTGAAGCTTTCTTT.

The DNA of the CDR3 is TGTGCCAGCAGCCCTTGGAGGCGGGAGCAGTTCTTC. This codes for CASSPWRREQFF. This chain uses TRBV6-2 or TRBV6-3 with TRBJ2-1; TRBD2 is a possible D gene (5 bases). Trimming took 6 bases from V and 10 from J, leaving 13 bases between them. Germline assignment: CDR1 MNHEY and CDR2 SVGEGT. CDR3 length: 12 amino acids.

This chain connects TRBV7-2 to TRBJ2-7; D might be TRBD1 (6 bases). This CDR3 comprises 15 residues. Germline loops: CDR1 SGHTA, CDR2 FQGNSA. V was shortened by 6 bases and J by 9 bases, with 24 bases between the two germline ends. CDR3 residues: CASSHSLTGLAVQYF. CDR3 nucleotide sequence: TGTGCCAGCAGTCATTCACTAACAGGGTTGGCGGTGCAGTACTTC. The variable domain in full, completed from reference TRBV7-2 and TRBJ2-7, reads GAGVSQSPSNKVTEKGKDVELRCDPISGHTALYWYRQSLGQGLEFLIYFQGNSAPDKSGLPSDRFSAERTGGSVSTLTIQRTQQEDSAVYLCASSHSLTGLAVQYFGPGTRLTVT.

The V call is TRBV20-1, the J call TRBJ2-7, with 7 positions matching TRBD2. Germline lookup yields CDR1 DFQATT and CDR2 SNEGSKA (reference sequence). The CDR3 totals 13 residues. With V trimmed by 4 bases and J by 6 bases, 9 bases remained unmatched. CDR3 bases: TGCAGTGCTACAACTTCGGGAGGCTTCGAGCAGTACTTC. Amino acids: CSATTSGGFEQYF.

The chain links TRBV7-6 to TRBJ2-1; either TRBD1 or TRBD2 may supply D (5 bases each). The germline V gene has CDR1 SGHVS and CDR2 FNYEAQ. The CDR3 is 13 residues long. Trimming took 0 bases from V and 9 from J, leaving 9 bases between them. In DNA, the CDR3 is TGTGCCAGCAGCTTAGCCCTAGGGACTGAGCAGTTCTTC. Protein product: CASSLALGTEQFF.

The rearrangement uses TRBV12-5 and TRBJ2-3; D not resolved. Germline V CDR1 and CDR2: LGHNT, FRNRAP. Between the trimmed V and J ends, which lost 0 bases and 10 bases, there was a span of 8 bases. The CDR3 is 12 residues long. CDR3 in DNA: TGTGCTAGTGGTTTGGTGGTAGGCGCGCAGTATTTT. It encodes CASGLVVGAQYF.

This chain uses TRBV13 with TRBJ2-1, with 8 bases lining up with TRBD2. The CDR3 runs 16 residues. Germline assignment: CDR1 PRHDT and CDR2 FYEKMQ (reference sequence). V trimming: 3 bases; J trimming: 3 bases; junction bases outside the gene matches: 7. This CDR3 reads CASSLRAGGVYNEQFF. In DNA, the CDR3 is TGTGCCAGCAGCTTGCGTGCGGGGGGAGTCTACAATGAGCAGTTCTTC.

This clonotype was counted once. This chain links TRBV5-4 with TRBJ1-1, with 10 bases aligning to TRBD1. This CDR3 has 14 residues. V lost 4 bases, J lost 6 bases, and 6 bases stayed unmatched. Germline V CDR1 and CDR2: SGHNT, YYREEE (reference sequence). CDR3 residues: CASSLTGGLAEAFF. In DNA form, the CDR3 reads TGTGCCAGCAGCCTGACAGGGGGCTTGGCTGAAGCTTTCTTT.

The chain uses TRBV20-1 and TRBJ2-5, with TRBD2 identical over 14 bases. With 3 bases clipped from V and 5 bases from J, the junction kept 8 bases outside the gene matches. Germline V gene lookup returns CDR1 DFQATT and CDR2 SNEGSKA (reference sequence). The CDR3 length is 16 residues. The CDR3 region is CSASPTSGGADETQYF. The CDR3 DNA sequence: TGCAGTGCTAGCCCGACTAGCGGGGGGGCCGACGAGACCCAGTACTTC.

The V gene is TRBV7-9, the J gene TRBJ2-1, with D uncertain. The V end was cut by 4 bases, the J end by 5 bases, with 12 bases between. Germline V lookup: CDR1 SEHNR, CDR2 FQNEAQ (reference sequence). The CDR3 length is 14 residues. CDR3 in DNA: TGTGCCAGCAGCTCAGCCTTATCCCACAATGAGCAGTTCTTC. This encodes CASSSALSHNEQFF. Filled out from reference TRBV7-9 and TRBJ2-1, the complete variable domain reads DTGVSQNPRHKITKRGQNVTFRCDPISEHNRLYWYRQTLGQGPEFLTYFQNEAQLEKSRLLSDRFSAERPKGSFSTLEIQRTEQGDSAMYLCASSSALSHNEQFFGPGTRLTVL.

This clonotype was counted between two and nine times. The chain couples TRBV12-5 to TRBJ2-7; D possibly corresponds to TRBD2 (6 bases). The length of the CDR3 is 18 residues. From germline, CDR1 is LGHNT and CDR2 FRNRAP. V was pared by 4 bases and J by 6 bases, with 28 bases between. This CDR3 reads CASGWGIPSARGLSEQYF. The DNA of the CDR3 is TGTGCTAGTGGTTGGGGGATACCTAGCGCGAGGGGTCTCTCCGAGCAGTACTTC.

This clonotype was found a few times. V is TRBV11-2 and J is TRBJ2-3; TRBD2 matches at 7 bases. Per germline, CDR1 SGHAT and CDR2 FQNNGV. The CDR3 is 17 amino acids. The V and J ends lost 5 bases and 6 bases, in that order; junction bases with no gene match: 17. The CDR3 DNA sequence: TGTGCCAGCAGCCGAGGGTCGACTAGCTTGGGGCGGGATACGCAGTATTTT. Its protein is CASSRGSTSLGRDTQYF.

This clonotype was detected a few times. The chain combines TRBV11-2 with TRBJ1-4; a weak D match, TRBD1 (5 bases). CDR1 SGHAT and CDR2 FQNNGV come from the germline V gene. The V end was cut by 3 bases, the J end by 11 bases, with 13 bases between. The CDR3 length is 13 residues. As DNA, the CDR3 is TGTGCCAGCAGCTTTTCCCAGGGTGGGAAACTGTTTTTT. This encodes CASSFSQGGKLFF.

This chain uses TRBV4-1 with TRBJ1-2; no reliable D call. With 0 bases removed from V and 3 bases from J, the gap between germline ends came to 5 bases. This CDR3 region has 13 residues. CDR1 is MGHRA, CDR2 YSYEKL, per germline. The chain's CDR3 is CASSQEGYYGYTF. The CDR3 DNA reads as TGCGCCAGCAGCCAAGAAGGGTACTATGGCTACACCTTC.

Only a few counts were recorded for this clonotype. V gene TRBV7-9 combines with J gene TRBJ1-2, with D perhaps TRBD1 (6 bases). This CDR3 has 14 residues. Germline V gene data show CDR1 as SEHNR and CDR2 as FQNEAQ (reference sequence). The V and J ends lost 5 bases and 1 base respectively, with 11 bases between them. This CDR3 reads CASSRGGLNYGYTF. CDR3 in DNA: TGTGCCAGCAGCCGAGGGGGACTTAACTATGGCTACACCTTC.

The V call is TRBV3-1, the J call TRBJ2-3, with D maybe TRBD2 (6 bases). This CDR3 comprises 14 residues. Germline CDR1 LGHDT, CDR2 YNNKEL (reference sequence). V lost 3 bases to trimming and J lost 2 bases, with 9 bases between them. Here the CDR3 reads CASSQQGLTDTQYF. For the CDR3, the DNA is TGTGCCAGCAGCCAGCAGGGACTCACAGATACGCAGTATTTT.

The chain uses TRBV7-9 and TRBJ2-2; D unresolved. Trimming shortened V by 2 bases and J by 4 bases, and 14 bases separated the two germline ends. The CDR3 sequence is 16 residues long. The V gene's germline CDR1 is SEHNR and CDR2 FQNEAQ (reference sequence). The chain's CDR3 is CASSLPPRAVTGELFF. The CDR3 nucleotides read TGTGCCAGCAGCTTACCCCCAAGGGCGGTCACCGGGGAGCTGTTTTTT.

CDR3 in amino acids: CAHGTWDSGNTIYF. The CDR3, as DNA: TGTGCCCACGGGACATGGGACTCTGGAAACACCATATATTTT. This sequence joins TRBV7-6 and TRBJ1-3, with D possibly being TRBD1 (6 bases). Germline assignment: CDR1 SGHVS and CDR2 FNYEAQ. The CDR3 is 14 residues long. Trimming removed 11 bases from V and 0 bases from J, with 14 bases in between.